Each of the 19 T cell receptor beta chains below was sequenced from the same sample in a study of control samples from healthy donors and cancer patients. Repertoires were generated with immunoSEQ multiplex PCR, while TCRdb's copy carries only in-frame clones and drops some. The table shows around 19,000 clones, with roughly 80% occurring only once. Sequenced input: PBMCs. These receptors originate from a man older than 75 with head and neck cancer.

The chain joins TRBV7-3 to TRBJ2-3, with TRBD1 as a possible D gene (6 bases). V lost 4 bases and J 2 bases, leaving 7 bases between the germline ends. The CDR3 sequence is 13 residues long. Germline CDR1 SGHTA, CDR2 FQGTGA. CDR3 bases: TGTGCCAGCAGCTCAGGGGACACAGATACGCAGTATTTT. It codes for CASSSGDTDTQYF. Looking up the rest from reference TRBV7-3 and TRBJ2-3 gives the full variable domain: GAGVSQTPSNKVTEKGKYVELRCDPISGHTALYWYRQSLGQGPEFLIYFQGTGAADDSGLPNDRFFAVRPEGSVSTLKIQRTERGDSAVYLCASSSGDTDTQYFGPGTRLTVL.

This clone has just one count. V and J are TRBV2 and TRBJ1-4; unclear D gene. Germline loops: CDR1 SNHLY, CDR2 FYNNEI. The CDR3 loop spans 13 amino acids. V lost 3 bases to trimming and J lost 8 bases, with 10 bases between them. CDR3 nucleotide sequence: TGTGCCAGCAGTGACAGGACCAGGGAAAAACTGTTTTTT. Translated, it gives CASSDRTREKLFF.

This clone was detected only a few times. The J gene is TRBJ1-2, the V gene TRBV6-5; no definite D call. This CDR3 region has 14 residues. V was shortened by 2 bases and J by 3 bases, with 10 bases between the two germline ends. Germline V lookup: CDR1 MNHEY, CDR2 SVGAGI. Here the CDR3 DNA reads TGTGCCAGCAGTTACGCCGGACCCTACTATGGCTACACCTTC. Residues: CASSYAGPYYGYTF.

The V and J genes are TRBV30 and TRBJ1-4; no clear D gene. The CDR3 runs to 11 residues. V was cut by 0 bases and J by 16 bases, with 12 bases left in between. Germline-derived CDR1 and CDR2 are GTSNPN and SVGIG (reference sequence). This CDR3 reads CAWSVGGPTFF. CDR3 DNA: TGTGCCTGGAGTGTAGGCGGACCTACGTTTTTT.

The chain is built from TRBV6-6 and TRBJ2-2; D unresolved. The length of the CDR3 is 14 residues. From germline, CDR1 is MNHNY and CDR2 SVGAGI (reference sequence). V gave up 5 bases and J gave up 6 bases, with 13 bases separating them. This CDR3 is CASSRSSNPGELFF. The CDR3 DNA follows: TGTGCCAGCAGTAGGTCCTCTAACCCCGGGGAGCTGTTTTTT.

The chain links TRBV7-6 to TRBJ2-7; 14 bases match TRBD2. J gave up 6 bases and V 4 bases, and 5 bases lay outside the gene matches. Germline CDR1 and CDR2: SGHVS and FNYEAQ. CDR3 length equals 15 residues. CDR3 sequence: CASSSGLAGGSEQYF. CDR3 sequence (DNA): TGTGCCAGCAGCTCAGGACTAGCGGGAGGCTCCGAGCAGTACTTC.

The gene calls are TRBV7-9 and TRBJ2-3; the D gene is possibly TRBD1 (6 bases). The ends were cut back, 1 base at V and 5 bases at J, with 16 bases in the middle. The germline V gene has CDR1 SEHNR and CDR2 FQNEAQ (reference sequence). This CDR3 has 16 amino acids. The CDR3 DNA reads as TGTGCCAGCAGCTTAGGGTGGGGGCGCGGAGGAGATACGCAGTATTTT. This sequence encodes CASSLGWGRGGDTQYF. Full variable domain (missing parts from reference TRBV7-9 and TRBJ2-3): DTGVSQNPRHKITKRGQNVTFRCDPISEHNRLYWYRQTLGQGPEFLTYFQNEAQLEKSRLLSDRFSAERPKGSFSTLEIQRTEQGDSAMYLCASSLGWGRGGDTQYFGPGTRLTVL.

V usage is TRBV12-3 or TRBV12-4 and J usage is TRBJ2-1, with TRBD1 identical over 7 bases. The CDR3 runs to 12 residues. J gave up 11 bases and V 4 bases, and 5 bases lay outside the gene matches. The CDR3 loop is CASSYYRGQQFF. DNA of the CDR3: TGTGCCAGCAGTTACTACAGGGGCCAGCAGTTCTTC.

V is TRBV6-4 and J is TRBJ1-2; no definite D call. V dropped 4 bases and J dropped 5 bases, with 8 bases sitting between them. CDR3 size: 12 residues. CDR1 and CDR2 (germline): MRHNA, SNTAGT. The CDR3 DNA reads TGTGCCAGCAGTGTGTTGGGGTATGGCTACACCTTC. This gives the protein CASSVLGYGYTF.

Worth noting for this clone: Other DNA sequences in this specimen translate into the identical CDR3. The CDR3 loop reads CASSFSGNEQFF. The CDR3 nucleotides read TGTGCCAGCAGCTTTTCCGGGAATGAGCAGTTCTTC. This sequence joins TRBV7-3 and TRBJ2-1; D remains unclear. This CDR3 has 12 residues. V lost 3 bases to trimming and J lost 7 bases, with 7 bases between them. The germline CDR1 and CDR2 sequences are SGHTA and FQGTGA. Looking up the rest from reference TRBV7-3 and TRBJ2-1 gives the full variable domain: GAGVSQTPSNKVTEKGKYVELRCDPISGHTALYWYRQSLGQGPEFLIYFQGTGAADDSGLPNDRFFAVRPEGSVSTLKIQRTERGDSAVYLCASSFSGNEQFFGPGTRLTVL.

The V and J genes are TRBV7-3 and TRBJ2-3, with D tentatively TRBD2 (7 bases). Germline V gives CDR1 SGHTA, CDR2 FQGTGA. CDR3 length: 15 amino acids. The germline V and J ends were trimmed by 3 bases and 4 bases, with 14 bases remaining between them. DNA of the CDR3: TGTGCCAGCAGCTTTGGCGGGGGCGTCGCAGATACGCAGTATTTT. Its protein is CASSFGGGVADTQYF.

The chain couples TRBV21-1 to TRBJ1-5; TRBD1, as called in the table, went unchecked against the DNA. TRBV21-1 is described as a pseudogene. The CDR3 sequence is 17 residues long. The CDR3 DNA reads TGTGCCAGCAGCTCAAGGGACCGACAGGATAGCAATCAGCCCCAGCATTTT. This codes for CASSSRDRQDSNQPQHF.

The chain couples TRBV9 to TRBJ2-1; no firm D call. V lost 3 bases to trimming and J lost 0 bases, with 7 bases between them. Germline-derived CDR1 and CDR2 are SGDLS and YYNGEE. The CDR3 spans 14 residues. CDR3 coding DNA: TGTGCCAGCAGCGCCCGGACCTCCTACAATGAGCAGTTCTTC. It yields the protein CASSARTSYNEQFF.

V usage is TRBV4-1 and J usage is TRBJ1-2; D possibly corresponds to TRBD1 (6 bases). V lost 1 base, J lost 0 bases, and 12 bases lay in between. Germline assignment: CDR1 MGHRA and CDR2 YSYEKL. The CDR3 sequence is 16 residues long. The CDR3 here is CASSQVDSRSNYGYTF. CDR3 in DNA: TGCGCCAGCAGCCAAGTGGACAGCAGGTCTAACTATGGCTACACCTTC.

The chain recombines TRBV7-9 with TRBJ1-1; D unresolved. V was trimmed by 1 base and J by 6 bases, leaving 9 bases between them. Germline-derived CDR1 and CDR2 are SEHNR and FQNEAQ (reference sequence). The length of the CDR3 is 13 residues. The chain's CDR3 is CASSLGWTPEAFF. CDR3 DNA: TGTGCCAGCAGCTTAGGCTGGACTCCTGAAGCTTTCTTT.

The J gene is TRBJ2-7, the V gene TRBV3-1 (or the pseudogene TRBV3-2); 13 nucleotides align to TRBD2. The CDR3 sequence is 14 residues long. Germline CDR1 LGHDT, CDR2 YNNKEL (reference sequence). With V trimmed by 3 bases and J by 5 bases, 1 base remained unmatched. The CDR3 sequence is CASSQGLAGNEQYF. DNA for the CDR3: TGTGCCAGCAGCCAGGGACTAGCGGGAAACGAGCAGTACTTC.

J is TRBJ2-7 and V is TRBV7-9; D gene unclear. Germline V gene sequence: CDR1 SEHNR, CDR2 FQNEAQ (reference sequence). The CDR3 runs to 12 residues. The V end lost 5 bases, the J end lost 1 base, and 6 bases lay between the germline ends. DNA of the CDR3: TGTGCCAGCAGCAAGGGATCCTACGAGCAGTACTTC. Its protein product is CASSKGSYEQYF.

This chain uses TRBV30 with TRBJ2-7; TRBD2 agrees at 10 bases. J lost 0 bases, V lost 3 bases, and 11 bases had no gene match. Germline V gene sequence: CDR1 GTSNPN, CDR2 SVGIG (reference sequence). The CDR3 is made up of 17 amino acids. CDR3 region: CAWRKRPGTSDSYEQYF. The CDR3 DNA reads as TGTGCCTGGAGGAAAAGACCCGGGACTAGCGACTCCTACGAGCAGTACTTC.

The CDR3 DNA is TGTGCCAGCAGTTTATCGTCTAGGACAGGGGGCTGGGAGACCCAGTACTTC. It yields the protein CASSLSSRTGGWETQYF. The chain has TRBV27 and TRBJ2-5; 11 nucleotides match TRBD1. This CDR3 spans 17 amino acids. After removal of 0 bases from V and 5 bases from J, the junction contained 8 bases not matched to a gene. Germline CDR1 reads MNHEY; CDR2 reads SMNVEV (reference sequence).